One and the same sample provided the 8 T cell receptor beta chains below, sequenced in a study of blood T cell repertoires in COVID-19. Repertoires were generated with immunoSEQ multiplex PCR, while TCRdb's copy carries only in-frame clones and drops some. The sample holds approximately 200,000 clones, around 80% seen once. Sequencing used peripheral blood. The receptor source for this set is a human donor in a cohort sampled during active COVID-19.

J is TRBJ1-1 and V is TRBV28; no reliable D call. The CDR3 is 13 amino acids. Trimming cost V 5 bases and J 3 bases, with 10 bases left between them. Germline V gene lookup returns CDR1 MDHEN and CDR2 SYDVKM. The CDR3 region has the DNA TGTGCCAGCAGTCTTAACCGGGACACTGAAGCTTTCTTT. It yields the protein CASSLNRDTEAFF.

The rearrangement links TRBV24-1 to TRBJ2-1; the match to TRBD2 covers 7 bases. V shed 3 bases and J 6 bases; nucleotides not matched to a gene: 10. Germline CDR1 is KGHDR and CDR2 is SFDVKD. This CDR3 contains 16 residues. This CDR3 reads CATSDRAGLHANEQFF. CDR3 coding DNA: TGTGCCACCAGTGATAGGGCGGGACTACACGCCAATGAGCAGTTCTTC.

This clone has only a few counts. The chain combines TRBV3-1 (or the pseudogene TRBV3-2) with TRBJ1-6; 9 bases align to TRBD1. Germline trimming cut 2 bases from V and 10 bases from J; bases unmatched to any gene: 6. This CDR3 is built from 15 residues. Looked up from germline, CDR1 is LGHDT and CDR2 is YNNKEL (reference sequence). CDR3 nucleotides: TGTGCCAGCAGCCAATACAGGGGGCAACGATCACCCCTCCACTTT. It encodes CASSQYRGQRSPLHF.

The genes are TRBV19 and TRBJ2-6; D might be TRBD1 (6 bases). The CDR3 is made up of 17 amino acids. The germline CDR1 and CDR2 sequences are LNHDA and SQIVND (reference sequence). Trimming cost V 2 bases and J 2 bases, with 13 bases left between them. CDR3 residues: CASSIRTVITGANVLTF. The CDR3 nucleotides read TGTGCCAGTAGTATAAGGACAGTAATCACTGGGGCCAACGTCCTGACTTTC.

Here the CDR3 DNA reads TGTGCCAGCAGCTCACAGGGGGATAGCACTGAAGCTTTCTTT. Amino acids: CASSSQGDSTEAFF. V gene TRBV7-9 combines with J gene TRBJ1-1; 8 bases fit TRBD1. Looked up from germline, CDR1 is SEHNR and CDR2 is FQNEAQ (reference sequence). This CDR3 is 14 amino acids long. V lost 4 bases and J lost 4; bases outside the gene matches: 5.

The genes are TRBV19 and TRBJ2-6, with D perhaps matching TRBD2 (6 bases). Per the germline V gene, CDR1 is LNHDA and CDR2 is SQIVND (reference sequence). This CDR3 spans 14 amino acids. The V gene lost 8 bases and the J gene lost 1 base, with 9 bases spanning the gap. For the CDR3, the DNA is TGTGCCAGTTCGGGGGATTCTGGGGCCAACGTCCTGACTTTC. Amino acids: CASSGDSGANVLTF.

This clone was picked up a small number of times. The genes are TRBV7-9 and TRBJ2-7; 10 nucleotides align to TRBD1. Trimming removed 1 base from V and 6 bases from J; junction bases left unmatched: 0. Germline lookup yields CDR1 SEHNR and CDR2 FQNEAQ (reference sequence). The CDR3 length is 13 residues. DNA of the CDR3: TGTGCCAGCAGCTTAGGACAGGGGGCCGAGCAGTACTTC. Translation: CASSLGQGAEQYF.

The chain couples TRBV7-3 to TRBJ2-3, with 7 nucleotides matching TRBD1. The V and J ends lost 5 bases and 2 bases, in that order; junction bases with no gene match: 7. This CDR3 is built from 15 residues. In germline, CDR1 is SGHTA, CDR2 FQGTGA. The CDR3 DNA sequence: TGTGCCAGCAGCAAAGGGACAGCCTACACAGATACGCAGTATTTT. Translation: CASSKGTAYTDTQYF.